This is a list of T cell receptor beta chains from one sample in a study of T cells in Graves' hyperthyroidism and ophthalmopathy. TCRdb re-called the multiplex PCR reads through MiXCR, storing one row per CDR3 protein. The sample carries about 290,000 distinct CDR3 sequences, 13% to 15% recorded once. The sample consisted of blood. The receptors come from a woman aged 50 to 60 with Graves' hyperthyroidism that later progressed to Graves' ophthalmopathy. Both conserved end residues are part of each CDR3. A D gene is named only where the DNA matches it firmly. Some rows mark clone size as missing; the rest say once, few, many or name a class of expanded clone.

>TRBJ2-1|medium-sized|TRBV12-3/TRBV12-4|TRBD2
CASRTVAGAYYNEQFF
TGTGCCAGCAGGACCGTAGCGGGAGCCTACTACAATGAGCAGTTCTTC
>TRBJ2-1|many|TRBV2|TRBD2
CATHTSSGGVNEQFF
TGTGCCACCCATACCTCTAGCGGGGGGGTCAATGAGCAGTTCTTC
>TRBJ2-1|many|TRBV7-8|-
CASSLSSSSYNEQFF
TGTGCCAGCAGTTTATCTTCGAGCTCCTACAATGAGCAGTTCTTC
>TRBJ1-2|many|TRBV6-6|-
CASSYFAGNYGYTF
TGTGCCAGCAGTTACTTTGCTGGGAACTATGGCTACACCTTC
>TRBJ2-3|many|TRBV12-3/TRBV12-4|TRBD2
CASSLSGRRDTQYF
TGTGCCAGCAGCCTTAGCGGGAGACGGGATACGCAGTATTTT
>TRBJ1-2|-|TRBV18|-
CASSILGTRAGENYGYTF
TGTGCCAGCTCGATACTCGGGACAAGGGCCGGAGAGAACTATGGCTACACCTTC
>TRBJ2-7|many|TRBV28|-
CASTSSRREQYF
TGTGCCAGCACTAGTTCCAGGCGTGAGCAGTACTTC
>TRBJ2-7|many|TRBV3-1|-
CASSQGQGLEQYF
TGTGCCAGCAGCCAAGGCCAGGGACTCGAGCAGTACTTC
>TRBJ2-1|many|TRBV3-1|-
CASSQDPRYNEQFF
TGTGCCAGCAGCCAAGATCCTAGATACAATGAGCAGTTCTTC
>TRBJ2-7|-|TRBV28|-
CATSVTGEGYEQYF
TGTGCCACCTCCGTGACAGGGGAGGGCTACGAGCAGTACTTC
>TRBJ1-2|many|TRBV18|-
CASSLRQVGYTF
TGTGCCAGCTCACTGCGACAGGTTGGCTACACCTTC
>TRBJ1-5|few|TRBV6-1|-
CASRSRESVYQPQHF
TGTGCCAGCAGGTCACGGGAGTCAGTCTATCAGCCCCAGCATTTT
>TRBJ2-2|-|TRBV10-1|TRBD2
CASVPGGGAGELFF
TGCGCCAGCGTTCCGGGGGGGGGTGCCGGGGAGCTGTTTTTT